This entry lists 16 T cell receptor beta chains sequenced from one sample in a study of neurological immune-mediated disorders. Using its own MiXCR run on the 5' RACE reads, TCRdb lists one record per CDR3 protein. The repertoire holds roughly 43,000 distinct CDR3 sequences, with under 2% as singletons. The sequenced sample consisted of PBMCs. The receptors were gathered from a woman aged 40 to 55 with multiple sclerosis.

This clonotype showed up many times. This chain uses TRBV2 with TRBJ2-1, with unresolved D. Trimming took off 6 bases at V and 8 bases at J, with 14 bases between the two ends. The V gene's germline CDR1 is SNHLY and CDR2 FYNNEI. The CDR3 length is 13 residues. CDR3 protein: CASSRRTADEQFF. CDR3 DNA sequence: TGTGCCAGCAGCCGTCGAACCGCCGATGAGCAGTTCTTC.

This clonotype has a count of ten or more. The chain recombines TRBV15 with TRBJ2-7; a weak D match, TRBD2 (6 bases). The CDR3 spans 15 residues. Per the germline V gene, CDR1 is LNHNV and CDR2 is YYDKDF (reference sequence). The V end lost 1 base, the J end lost 2 bases, and 12 bases lay between the germline ends. CDR3 in amino acids: CATSRVRGGAYEQYF. For the CDR3, the DNA is TGTGCCACCAGCAGAGTTCGCGGCGGGGCCTACGAGCAGTACTTC.

At least ten counts were recorded for this clonotype. V and J are TRBV20-1 and TRBJ1-1; no clear D. Germline V lookup: CDR1 DFQATT, CDR2 SNEGSKA (reference sequence). Trimming stripped 1 base from V and 1 base from J, with 7 bases between. The CDR3 is made up of 13 amino acids. CDR3 DNA: TGCAGTGCTAGAGGACTGGGGAACACTGAAGCTTTCTTT. It is translated as CSARGLGNTEAFF.

This clonotype occurred many times. The V call is TRBV5-1, the J call TRBJ2-3; 8 bases fit TRBD2. The V and J ends lost 0 bases and 1 base, in that order; junction bases with no gene match: 4. The CDR3 has 16 amino acids. Per the germline V gene, CDR1 is SGHRS and CDR2 is YFSETQ. The CDR3, as DNA: TGCGCCAGCAGCTTGGTTTCGCGGGGGGGCACAGATACGCAGTATTTT. This encodes CASSLVSRGGTDTQYF.

In its sample, this clonotype was seen many times. The chain employs TRBV5-1 and TRBJ1-2; D call uncertain. The CDR3 length is 13 residues. V was shortened by 1 base and J by 1 base, with 5 bases between the two germline ends. Germline loops: CDR1 SGHRS, CDR2 YFSETQ. CDR3 bases: TGCGCCAGCAGCTTGCAGGTTAACTATGGCTACACCTTC. Translating it yields CASSLQVNYGYTF.

This clonotype has ten or more counts. The chain uses TRBV18 and TRBJ1-1, with no clear D. V was pared by 3 bases and J by 9 bases, with 11 bases between. The CDR3 loop spans 12 amino acids. Germline V CDR1 and CDR2: KGHSH, LQKENI. CDR3 coding DNA: TGTGCCAGCTCACCCAACTACAATCAAGCTTTCTTT. Its protein product is CASSPNYNQAFF.

This clonotype was recorded many times. J is TRBJ2-3 and V is TRBV7-2; D could derive from TRBD1 or TRBD2 (5 bases each). The CDR3 has 14 amino acids. V was trimmed by 3 bases and J by 4 bases, leaving 11 bases between them. The germline CDR1 and CDR2 sequences are SGHTA and FQGNSA. This CDR3 is CASSFGGTADTQYF. The DNA for the CDR3 is TGTGCCAGCAGCTTTGGGGGTACGGCAGATACGCAGTATTTT.

This clonotype was picked up many times. J is TRBJ2-7 and V is TRBV2; 9 nucleotides match TRBD1. Losses at the gene ends were 5 bases for V and 3 bases for J; bases not matched to a gene: 8. The CDR3 is 15 amino acids. In germline, CDR1 is SNHLY, CDR2 FYNNEI. Here the CDR3 reads CASSSPGTGFYEQYF. As DNA, the CDR3 is TGTGCCAGCAGTTCCCCCGGGACAGGGTTCTACGAGCAGTACTTC. Supplemented by reference TRBV2 and TRBJ2-7, the full variable domain reads EPEVTQTPSHQVTQMGQEVILRCVPISNHLYFYWYRQILGQKVEFLVSFYNNEISEKSEIFDDQFSVERPDGSNFTLKIRSTKLEDSAMYFCASSSPGTGFYEQYFGPGTRLTVT.

In its sample, this clonotype was seen many times. The chain combines TRBV20-1 with TRBJ1-2; weak D call: TRBD1 (6 bases). Trimming stripped 5 bases from V and 4 bases from J, with 14 bases between. This CDR3 has 13 amino acids. Germline V CDR1 and CDR2: DFQATT, SNEGSKA (reference sequence). The CDR3 DNA is TGCAGTGCTCGTTGGGGGGCATCCTATGGCTACACCTTC. It specifies CSARWGASYGYTF.

The table lists this clonotype with many counts. The rearrangement joins TRBV5-1 to TRBJ1-1; no firm D call. Germline V gene lookup returns CDR1 SGHRS and CDR2 YFSETQ. V was shortened by 0 bases and J by 0 bases, with 9 bases between the two germline ends. The CDR3 extends over 15 amino acids. CDR3 amino acids: CASSLAPQVNTEAFF. CDR3 nucleotide sequence: TGCGCCAGCAGCTTGGCCCCCCAGGTGAACACTGAAGCTTTCTTT.

This clonotype was found a few times. The CDR3 region has the DNA TGTGCCAGCAGCTTTCCCGGGGCTTACTACGAGCAGTACTTC. It is translated as CASSFPGAYYEQYF. V and J are TRBV7-9 and TRBJ2-7; D is tentatively TRBD1 or TRBD2 (5 bases each). This CDR3 has 14 residues. Trimming cost V 3 bases and J 3 bases, with 12 bases left between them. Looked up from germline, CDR1 is SEHNR and CDR2 is FQNEAQ (reference sequence).

This clonotype appeared many times. V gene TRBV18 combines with J gene TRBJ1-4, with no clear D. Trimming removed 1 base at V and 7 bases at J, with 10 bases between. CDR1 KGHSH and CDR2 LQKENI come from the germline V gene. The CDR3 has 14 amino acids. The DNA of the CDR3 is TGTGCCAGCTCACCACTCCAGCGAAGTGAAAAACTGTTTTTT. The encoded protein is CASSPLQRSEKLFF.

This clonotype appeared many times. The chain couples TRBV20-1 to TRBJ1-5; no clear D. The germline V gene encodes CDR1 DFQATT and CDR2 SNEGSKA (reference sequence). The CDR3 is 13 amino acids. With 3 bases removed from V and 6 bases from J, the gap between germline ends came to 12 bases. This CDR3 is CSASKRPTQPQHF. The CDR3 DNA is TGCAGTGCTAGTAAGAGACCCACTCAGCCCCAGCATTTT.

The table lists this clonotype with many counts. The chain has TRBV2 and TRBJ2-1; 10 bases map to TRBD1. V was clipped by 8 bases and J by 3 bases; unmatched bases: 4. Per the germline V gene, CDR1 is SNHLY and CDR2 is FYNNEI. The CDR3 has 14 amino acids. In DNA, the CDR3 is TGTGCCAGCTACCGGGACAGGGGCTACAATGAGCAGTTCTTC. Amino acids: CASYRDRGYNEQFF. Filled out from reference TRBV2 and TRBJ2-1, the complete variable domain reads EPEVTQTPSHQVTQMGQEVILRCVPISNHLYFYWYRQILGQKVEFLVSFYNNEISEKSEIFDDQFSVERPDGSNFTLKIRSTKLEDSAMYFCASYRDRGYNEQFFGPGTRLTVL.

This clonotype was detected ten times or more. J is TRBJ2-7 and V is TRBV20-1, with D hard to call. The germline V and J ends were trimmed by 2 bases and 1 base, with 9 bases remaining between them. Germline CDR1 and CDR2: DFQATT and SNEGSKA (reference sequence). The CDR3 consists of 13 residues. CDR3 amino acids: CSARKSPSYEQYF. The CDR3 DNA reads as TGCAGTGCTAGAAAGAGCCCGTCCTACGAGCAGTACTTC.

This clonotype was recorded many times. The genes are TRBV6-1 and TRBJ2-7, with D perhaps TRBD1 (7 bases). Trimming took 5 bases from V and 2 from J, leaving 13 bases between them. CDR1 is MNHNS, CDR2 SASEGT, per germline. This CDR3 has 14 residues. CDR3 protein: CASSLSGGTYEQYF. DNA for the CDR3: TGTGCCAGCAGTCTGTCAGGGGGGACCTACGAGCAGTACTTC.